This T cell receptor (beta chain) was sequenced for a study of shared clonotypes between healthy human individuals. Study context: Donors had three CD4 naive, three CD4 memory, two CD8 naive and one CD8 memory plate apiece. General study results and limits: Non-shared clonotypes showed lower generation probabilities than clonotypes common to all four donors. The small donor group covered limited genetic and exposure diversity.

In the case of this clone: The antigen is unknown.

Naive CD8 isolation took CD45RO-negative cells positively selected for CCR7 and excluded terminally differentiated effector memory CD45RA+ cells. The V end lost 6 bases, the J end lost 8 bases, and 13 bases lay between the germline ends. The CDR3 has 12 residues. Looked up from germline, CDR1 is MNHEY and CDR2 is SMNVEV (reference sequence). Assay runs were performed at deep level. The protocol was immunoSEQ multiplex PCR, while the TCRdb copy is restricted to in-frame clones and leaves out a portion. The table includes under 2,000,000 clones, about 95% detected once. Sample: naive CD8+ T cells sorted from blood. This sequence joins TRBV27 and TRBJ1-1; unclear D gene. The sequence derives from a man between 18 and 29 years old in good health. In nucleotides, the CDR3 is TGTGCCAGCAGACACGACACGTACGAAGCTTTCTTT. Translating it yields CASRHDTYEAFF.